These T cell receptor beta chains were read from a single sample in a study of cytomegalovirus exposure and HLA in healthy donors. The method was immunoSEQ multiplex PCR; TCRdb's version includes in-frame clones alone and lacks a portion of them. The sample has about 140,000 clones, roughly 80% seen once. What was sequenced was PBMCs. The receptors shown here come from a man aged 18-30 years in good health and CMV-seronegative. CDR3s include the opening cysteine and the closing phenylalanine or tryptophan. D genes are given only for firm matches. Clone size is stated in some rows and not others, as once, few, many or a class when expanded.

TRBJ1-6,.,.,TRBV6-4,CASSDSGQFGSPLHF,TGTGCCAGCAGTGACTCTGGACAGTTTGGTTCACCCCTCCACTTT
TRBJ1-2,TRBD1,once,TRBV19,CASSLTGTGGFGYTF,TGTGCCAGTAGTCTCACCGGGACAGGGGGCTTTGGCTACACCTTC
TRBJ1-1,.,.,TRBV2,CASARRTEAFF,TGTGCCAGCGCGCGGCGGACTGAAGCTTTCTTT
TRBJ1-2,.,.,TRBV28,CASRMNSYGYTF,TGTGCCAGCAGGATGAATAGCTATGGCTACACCTTC
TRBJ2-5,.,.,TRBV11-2,CASSLERTQYF,TGTGCCAGCAGCTTAGAGAGGACCCAGTACTTC
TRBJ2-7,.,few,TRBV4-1,CASSHEPGFSYEQYF,TGCGCCAGCAGCCATGAACCAGGATTTTCCTACGAGCAGTACTTC
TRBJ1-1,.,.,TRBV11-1,CASSLLFSVAGAMNTEAFF,TGTGCCAGCAGCTTATTATTTAGTGTAGCGGGGGCAATGAACACTGAAGCTTTCTTT
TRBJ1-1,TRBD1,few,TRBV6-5,CASPDRENTEAFF,TGTGCCAGCCCAGACAGGGAGAACACTGAAGCTTTCTTT
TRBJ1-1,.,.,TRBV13,CASSRGNTEAFF,TGTGCCAGCAGTCGCGGGAACACTGAAGCTTTCTTT
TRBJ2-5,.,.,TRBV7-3,CASSPTVRETQYF,TGTGCCAGCAGCCCAACAGTTCGAGAGACCCAGTACTTC
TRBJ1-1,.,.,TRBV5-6,CASSLTGEAFF,TGTGCCAGCAGCTTAACAGGTGAAGCTTTCTTT
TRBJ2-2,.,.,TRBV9,CASSVSVTGELFF,TGTGCCAGCAGCGTTTCAGTTACCGGGGAGCTGTTTTTT
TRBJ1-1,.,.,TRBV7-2,CASSLNQGRNTEAFF,TGTGCCAGCAGCTTAAACCAGGGTCGGAACACTGAAGCTTTCTTT
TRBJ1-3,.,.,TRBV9,CASSVDPLGVEGNTIYF,TGTGCCAGCAGCGTAGATCCCCTAGGGGTGGAAGGAAACACCATATATTTT
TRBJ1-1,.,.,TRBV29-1,CSVLIPSLNTEAFF,TGCAGCGTTCTCATCCCCAGTCTGAACACTGAAGCTTTCTTT
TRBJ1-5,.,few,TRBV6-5,CASSHRASNQPQHF,TGTGCCAGCAGTCACAGAGCTAGCAATCAGCCCCAGCATTTT
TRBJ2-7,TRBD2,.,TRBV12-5,CASGLVLTGRGGQIGTEQYF,TGTGCTAGTGGTTTGGTTCTGACCGGGCGGGGGGGCCAGATTGGCACCGAGCAGTACTTC
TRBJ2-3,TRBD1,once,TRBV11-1,CASSSRTGARYTDTQYF,TGTGCCAGCAGTTCACGAACAGGGGCACGGTACACAGATACGCAGTATTTT
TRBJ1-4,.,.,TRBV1,CTSSQPGQVDFWMNEKLFF,TGCACCAGCAGCCAACCTGGACAGGTCGATTTTTGGATGAATGAAAAACTGTTTTTT
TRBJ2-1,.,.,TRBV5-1,CASSLEVAGSYNEQFF,TGCGCCAGCAGCTTGGAGGTGGCAGGCTCCTACAATGAGCAGTTCTTC
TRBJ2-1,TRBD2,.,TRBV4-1,CASSQTREPSAGGPDEQFF,TGCGCCAGCAGCCAAACAAGGGAGCCCTCGGCGGGGGGCCCAGATGAGCAGTTCTTC
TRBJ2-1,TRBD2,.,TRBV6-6,CASRGGDYNEQFF,TGTGCCAGCAGGGGGGGGGATTACAATGAGCAGTTCTTC
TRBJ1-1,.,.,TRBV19,CASEGVSDEAFF,TGTGCCTCCGAGGGGGTTTCAGATGAAGCTTTCTTT
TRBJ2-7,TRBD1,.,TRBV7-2,CASSLEVTGAYEQYF,TGTGCCAGCAGCTTAGAGGTGACAGGGGCCTACGAGCAGTACTTC
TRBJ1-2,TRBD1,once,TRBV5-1,CASSLDPTTGGRSHGYTF,TGCGCCAGCAGCTTGGACCCTACTACAGGGGGCCGTTCGCATGGCTACACCTTC
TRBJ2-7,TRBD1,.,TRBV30,CAWSVRGPYEQYF,TGTGCCTGGAGTGTAAGGGGGCCCTACGAGCAGTACTTC
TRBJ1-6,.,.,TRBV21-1,CASSNGVGATGEFGSPLHF,TGTGCCAGCAGCAATGGGGTGGGGGCAACAGGGGAATTTGGTTCACCCCTCCACTTT
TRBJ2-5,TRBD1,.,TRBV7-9,CASSFPGGETQYF,TGTGCCAGCAGCTTCCCAGGGGGAGAGACCCAGTACTTC
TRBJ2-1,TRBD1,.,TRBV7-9,CASSSETGKTYNEQFF,TGTGCCAGCAGCTCAGAGACAGGGAAAACCTACAATGAGCAGTTCTTC
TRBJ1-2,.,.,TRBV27,CASSLVGRAPAF,TGTGCCAGCAGTTTGGTTGGCAGGGCACCCGCCTTC
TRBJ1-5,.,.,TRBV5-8,CASSGGTARNQPQHF,TGTGCCAGCAGCGGGGGGACTGCGAGGAATCAGCCCCAGCATTTT
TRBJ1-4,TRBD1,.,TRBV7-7,CASSLGTGFEKLFF,TGTGCTAGCAGCTTAGGGACAGGGTTTGAAAAACTGTTTTTT
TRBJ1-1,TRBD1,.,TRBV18,CASSGTGGTEAFF,TGTGCCAGCTCCGGGACAGGGGGCACTGAAGCTTTCTTT
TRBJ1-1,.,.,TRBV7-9,CASSFGSKTANTEAFF,TGTGCCAGCAGCTTTGGGTCTAAGACAGCGAACACTGAAGCTTTCTTT
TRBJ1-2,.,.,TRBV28,CASSLKQALYGYTF,TGTGCCAGCAGTTTAAAACAGGCGCTGTATGGCTACACCTTC
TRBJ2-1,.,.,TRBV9,CASSVSSSYNEQFF,TGTGCCAGCAGCGTCTCGAGCTCCTACAATGAGCAGTTCTTC
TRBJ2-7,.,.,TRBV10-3,CAISESADRIREQYF,TGTGCCATCAGTGAGTCGGCTGACAGGATCCGCGAGCAGTACTTC
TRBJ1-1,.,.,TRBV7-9,CSSSPPPGDTEAFF,TGTTCCAGCAGCCCCCCCCCAGGGGACACTGAAGCTTTCTTT
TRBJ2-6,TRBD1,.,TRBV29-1,CSVATGTGLFSGANVLTF,TGCAGCGTCGCCACCGGGACAGGGCTTTTCTCTGGGGCCAACGTCCTGACTTTC
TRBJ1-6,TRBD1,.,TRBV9,CASSPRTGGNNSPLHF,TGTGCCAGCAGCCCCCGGACAGGGGGAAATAATTCACCCCTCCACTTT
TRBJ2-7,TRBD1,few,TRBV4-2,CASSQGRGQNEQYF,TGTGCCAGCAGCCAGGGCAGGGGGCAGAACGAGCAGTACTTC
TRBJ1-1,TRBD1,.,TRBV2,CASKFPGGTEAFF,TGTGCCAGCAAGTTCCCAGGGGGCACTGAAGCTTTCTTT